Below are 20 T cell receptor beta chains sequenced from a single sample in a study of T cells after yellow fever vaccination. From the 5' RACE reads, TCRdb called clonotypes with MiXCR, one entry per CDR3 protein. The sample consists of roughly 300,000 distinct CDR3 sequences, roughly 7% of them appearing once. The material sequenced was PBMCs, taken around 45 days after the first yellow fever vaccination. The receptors were sampled from a man between 18 and 29 years old who received the YFV17D yellow fever vaccine.

The chain has TRBV5-1 and TRBJ2-5; D is perhaps TRBD2 (6 bases). CDR3 length: 15 amino acids. V was cut by 0 bases and J by 3 bases, with 12 bases left in between. CDR1 is SGHRS, CDR2 YFSETQ, per germline. The CDR3 nucleotides are TGCGCCAGCAGCTTGGCCTCGGGAGCGGAAGAGACCCAGTACTTC. Translating gives CASSLASGAEETQYF.

V is TRBV29-1 and J is TRBJ2-1; 7 nucleotides line up with TRBD1. Per the germline V gene, CDR1 is SQVTM and CDR2 is ANQGSEA. V shed 1 base, J shed 3 bases, and the junction held 6 bases outside the gene matches. This CDR3 has 15 amino acids. The CDR3 coding sequence is TGCAGCGTTGAAGCCCCAGGGACAGACTACAATGAGCAGTTCTTC. This codes for CSVEAPGTDYNEQFF.

This clonotype was seen more than once but under ten times. V usage is TRBV3-1 and J usage is TRBJ1-6, with TRBD1 as a possible D gene (5 bases). The CDR3 totals 14 residues. Germline CDR1 is LGHDT and CDR2 is YNNKEL (reference sequence). Deletions cut 5 bases from V and 8 bases from J, with 13 bases between. CDR3 in amino acids: CASSNNGGDSPLHF. DNA of the CDR3: TGTGCCAGCAGCAACAACGGGGGGGATTCACCCCTCCACTTT.

In this sample, this clonotype turned up a few times. Here the CDR3 reads CATSDSSAGGRTDTQYF. CDR3 DNA sequence: TGTGCCACCAGTGATTCTTCAGCGGGGGGGCGCACAGATACGCAGTATTTT. The rearrangement joins TRBV24-1 to TRBJ2-3; TRBD2 agrees at 10 bases. This CDR3 is 17 amino acids long. Germline V gives CDR1 KGHDR, CDR2 SFDVKD. The ends lost 2 bases at V and 1 base at J; junction bases unmatched: 5.

This clonotype was picked up a small number of times. Compared with germline, one end of the junction differs, possibly owing to a read error. The chain joins TRBV18 to TRBJ1-1; D not certain. CDR1 and CDR2 (germline): KGHSH, LQKENI. This CDR3 is built from 12 residues. The CDR3: CASSPPRAEAFF. The CDR3 coding sequence is TGTGCCAGCTCACCACCGAGGGCTGAGGCTTTCTTT.

The table lists this clonotype with a few counts. The J gene is TRBJ2-5, the V gene TRBV7-2, with 7 bases fitting TRBD2. With V trimmed by 10 bases and J by 5 bases, 1 base remained unmatched. This CDR3 comprises 10 residues. In germline, CDR1 is SGHTA, CDR2 FQGNSA. CDR3 coding DNA: TGTGCCACCGGGAGGGAGACCCAGTACTTC. Translating it yields CATGRETQYF.

This clonotype came up a few times. The J gene is TRBJ2-5, the V gene TRBV20-1, with D perhaps matching TRBD1 (7 bases). This CDR3 comprises 14 residues. Germline CDR1 is DFQATT and CDR2 is SNEGSKA (reference sequence). V was clipped by 0 bases and J by 5 bases, with 13 bases between them. The chain's CDR3 is CSARDRRGRETQYF. The CDR3 bases are TGCAGTGCTAGAGATCGGAGGGGGCGGGAGACCCAGTACTTC.

This chain joins TRBV24-1 and TRBJ2-1; D is perhaps TRBD1 (5 bases). Trimming removed 10 bases from V and 15 bases from J, with 18 bases in between. The CDR3 has 11 residues. The germline V gene has CDR1 KGHDR and CDR2 SFDVKD. CDR3 coding DNA: TGTGCCACGGGGAAGGGGCATTCTAGGTTCTTC. As protein: CATGKGHSRFF.

This clonotype has a count of ten or more. The V call is TRBV7-2, the J call TRBJ2-7; 13 bases fit TRBD2. The CDR3 is 15 residues long. In germline, CDR1 is SGHTA, CDR2 FQGNSA. Losses at the gene ends were 4 bases for V and 4 bases for J; bases not matched to a gene: 4. The chain's CDR3 is CASSSLAGGPYEQYF. The CDR3 nucleotides read TGTGCCAGCAGCTCACTAGCGGGGGGGCCGTACGAGCAGTACTTC.

There are many counts of this clonotype. The rearrangement uses TRBV5-1 and TRBJ1-2, with D hard to call. CDR3 length equals 13 residues. Trimming shortened V by 3 bases and J by 9 bases, and 15 bases separated the two germline ends. Germline V gives CDR1 SGHRS, CDR2 YFSETQ. The CDR3 DNA follows: TGCGCCAGCAGCTCCGATTACCCGGGGAGCTACACCTTC. Translation gives CASSSDYPGSYTF.

This clonotype has a count of ten or more. V gene TRBV30 combines with J gene TRBJ2-1; no clear D. V lost 0 bases and J 9 bases, leaving 12 bases between the germline ends. The germline gives CDR1 GTSNPN, CDR2 SVGIG (reference sequence). The CDR3 extends over 13 amino acids. This CDR3 reads CAWSVVMSGEQFF. The CDR3 DNA sequence: TGTGCCTGGAGTGTAGTTATGAGTGGTGAGCAGTTCTTC.

The chain links TRBV21-1 to TRBJ1-1. TRBV21-1 is a documented pseudogene. This CDR3 is built from 14 residues. CDR3 sequence (DNA): TGTGCCAGCAGCAAACAAGGGAGGGTCTTTGAAGCTTTCTTT. This sequence encodes CASSKQGRVFEAFF.

In this sample, this clonotype turned up a few times. The chain joins TRBV20-1 to TRBJ1-5; D gene uncertain. V dropped 1 base and J dropped 6 bases, with 10 bases sitting between them. The CDR3 runs 13 residues. Germline lookup yields CDR1 DFQATT and CDR2 SNEGSKA (reference sequence). CDR3: CSARVALAQPQHF. In DNA, the CDR3 is TGCAGTGCTAGAGTGGCATTAGCTCAGCCCCAGCATTTT.

This clonotype was seen at least ten times. The chain uses TRBV20-1 and TRBJ2-6; D uncertain. Germline V CDR1 and CDR2: DFQATT, SNEGSKA (reference sequence). The ends were cut back, 4 bases at V and 2 bases at J, with 6 bases in the middle. CDR3 length: 13 amino acids. CDR3 protein: CSAKGTGANVLTF. The CDR3 nucleotides read TGCAGTGCTAAGGGCACTGGGGCCAACGTCCTGACTTTC.

The sample holds many counts of this clonotype. CDR3 in amino acids: CASSGLAGGPDTQYF. The CDR3 DNA follows: TGTGCCAGCAGTGGACTAGCGGGGGGGCCAGATACGCAGTATTTT. The chain is built from TRBV6-1 and TRBJ2-3; 14 bases fit TRBD2. Germline V gene data show CDR1 as MNHNS and CDR2 as SASEGT. The V gene end was trimmed by 4 bases and the J gene end by 4 bases; junction bases not matched to a gene: 1. This CDR3 region has 15 residues.

This clonotype was counted a few times. The rearrangement joins TRBV7-2 to TRBJ2-3, with D possibly matching TRBD1 (5 bases). The V end lost 2 bases, the J end lost 6 bases, and 12 bases lay between the germline ends. In germline, CDR1 is SGHTA, CDR2 FQGNSA. The CDR3 contains 14 residues. The CDR3 spells CASSLIRVEDTQYF. The CDR3 DNA reads as TGTGCCAGCAGCTTAATCAGGGTAGAGGATACGCAGTATTTT.

This chain joins TRBV25-1 and TRBJ2-5; D is uncertain. Germline V gene sequence: CDR1 MGHDK, CDR2 SYGVNS. This CDR3 has 14 residues. V was trimmed by 1 base and J by 4 bases, leaving 10 bases between them. This CDR3 is CASSESGSSETQYF. CDR3 DNA: TGTGCCAGCAGTGAATCGGGCAGTTCAGAGACCCAGTACTTC.

This clonotype was seen only a few times. As DNA, the CDR3 is TGTGCCAGCAGCCGTACCCTAGAAGCGAGCTCCTACAATGAGCAGTTCTTC. Encoded protein: CASSRTLEASSYNEQFF. This chain links TRBV5-5 with TRBJ2-1; D is undetermined. V shed 4 bases and J shed 0 bases, with 17 bases lying between them. Germline values: CDR1 SGHKS, CDR2 YYEKEE (reference sequence). The CDR3 runs to 17 residues.

The chain has TRBV4-3 and TRBJ2-4; D is perhaps TRBD2 (6 bases). Germline CDR1 is LGHNA and CDR2 is YSLEER. Trimming took off 4 bases at V and 8 bases at J, with 18 bases between the two ends. The CDR3 extends over 15 amino acids. The CDR3 DNA sequence: TGCGCCAGCAGCCCCATTGGGGCGGGGCGAGACATTCAGTACTTC. Translation gives CASSPIGAGRDIQYF.

The chain uses TRBV5-1 and TRBJ1-2, with D perhaps TRBD1 (6 bases). Deletions cut 0 bases from V and 6 bases from J, with 12 bases between. This CDR3 contains 14 residues. CDR1 is SGHRS, CDR2 YFSETQ, per germline. The CDR3 sequence is CASSLEGRGDGYTF. The CDR3 DNA reads as TGCGCCAGCAGCTTGGAAGGCAGGGGAGATGGCTACACCTTC.